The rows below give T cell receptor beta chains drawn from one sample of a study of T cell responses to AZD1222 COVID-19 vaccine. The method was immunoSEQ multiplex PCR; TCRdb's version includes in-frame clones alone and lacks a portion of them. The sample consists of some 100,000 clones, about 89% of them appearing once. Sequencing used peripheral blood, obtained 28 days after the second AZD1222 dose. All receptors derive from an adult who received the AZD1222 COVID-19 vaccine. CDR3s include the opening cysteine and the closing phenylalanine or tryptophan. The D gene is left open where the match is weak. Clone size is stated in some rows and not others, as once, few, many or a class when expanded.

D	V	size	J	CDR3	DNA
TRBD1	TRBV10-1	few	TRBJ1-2	CASRDRGPRYGYTF	TGCGCCAGCAGAGACAGGGGGCCGCGCTATGGCTACACCTTC
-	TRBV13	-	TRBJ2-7	CASSPGDTSYEQYF	TGTGCCAGCAGCCCGGGGGACACCTCCTACGAGCAGTACTTC
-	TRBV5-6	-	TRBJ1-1	CASSYIDRLNTEAFF	TGTGCCAGCAGCTATATCGACAGACTGAACACTGAAGCTTTCTTT
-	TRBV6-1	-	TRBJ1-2	CASSEIRAEVYGYTF	TGTGCCAGCAGTGAAATCAGGGCCGAGGTCTATGGCTACACCTTC
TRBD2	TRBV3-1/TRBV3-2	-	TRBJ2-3	CASSQSGSTSGGKDTQYF	TGTGCCAGCAGCCAATCAGGCTCAACTAGCGGGGGCAAGGATACGCAGTATTTT
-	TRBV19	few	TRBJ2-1	CASSSYNEQFF	TGTGCCAGTAGTAGCTACAATGAGCAGTTCTTC
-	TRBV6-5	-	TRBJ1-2	CASSSLGGPHYGYTF	TGTGCCAGCAGTTCTCTAGGAGGCCCCCACTATGGCTACACCTTC
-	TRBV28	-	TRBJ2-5	CASSFGWAGSQETQYF	TGTGCCAGCAGTTTCGGATGGGCAGGGAGTCAAGAGACCCAGTACTTC
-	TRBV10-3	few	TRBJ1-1	CAISESGLLGGVNTEAFF	TGTGCCATCAGTGAGTCGGGTTTACTAGGGGGAGTAAACACTGAAGCTTTCTTT
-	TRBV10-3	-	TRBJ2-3	CAISGVGGTSTDTQYF	TGTGCCATCAGTGGGGTTGGCGGGACTAGCACAGATACGCAGTATTTT
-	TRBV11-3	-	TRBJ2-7	CASSPGAYEQYF	TGTGCCAGCAGCCCAGGCGCCTACGAGCAGTACTTC
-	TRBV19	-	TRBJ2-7	CASSIVTGAYEQYF	TGTGCCAGTAGTATAGTAACAGGAGCCTACGAGCAGTACTTC
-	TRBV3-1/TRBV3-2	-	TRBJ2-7	CASSQDWSSYEQYF	TGTGCCAGCAGCCAAGATTGGAGCTCCTACGAGCAGTACTTC
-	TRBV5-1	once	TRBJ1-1	CASSALGGPNTEAFF	TGCGCCAGCAGCGCACTAGGGGGACCAAACACTGAAGCTTTCTTT
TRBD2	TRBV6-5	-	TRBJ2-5	CATRTSGGQETQYF	TGTGCCACTCGGACTAGCGGGGGACAAGAGACCCAGTACTTC
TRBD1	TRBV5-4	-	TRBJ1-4	CASSSSGPGTGAEKLFF	TGTGCCAGCAGCTCGTCCGGCCCGGGGACAGGGGCTGAAAAACTGTTTTTT